These T cell receptor beta chains were read from a single sample in a study of a mutant IDH1 vaccine in newly diagnosed glioma. Sequenced by immunoSEQ multiplex PCR; TCRdb stores in-frame clones only, minus some. Of tens of thousands of clones listed, roughly 80% were seen once; the top ten hold approximately 8.3%. No antigen has been identified for these receptors. The specimen was PBMCs, collected from a glioma patient whose treatment included an IDH1 peptide vaccine. The receptor source for this set is a woman aged 45-65 years with glioma. Each CDR3 is given with its conserved first and last residue. A D gene is named only where the DNA matches it firmly. Size values are once, few and many counts, or a class for expanded clones, and some rows have none.

TRBV6-5	.	.	TRBJ2-3	TGTGCCAGCAGCCTCCTGGATACGCAGTATTTT	CASSLLDTQYF
TRBV6-1	.	.	TRBJ1-2	TGTGCCAGCAGGGGGGCGGGGAGTAACTATGGCTACACCTTC	CASRGAGSNYGYTF
TRBV2	.	.	TRBJ2-1	TGTGCCTCCCCCGGCCAGGGGAGGAGGGTTGAGCAGTTCTTC	CASPGQGRRVEQFF
TRBV11-2	.	.	TRBJ2-4	TGTGCCAGCAGCTCCAAAGTGGAAAACATTCAGTACTTC	CASSSKVENIQYF
TRBV6-5	TRBD1	once	TRBJ1-2	TGTGCCAGCAGTTATATAGGACAGGGTGGCTACACCTTC	CASSYIGQGGYTF
TRBV11-3	TRBD1	once	TRBJ2-2	TGTGCCAGCAGCCTAACGGGACAGGGACCCGGGGAGCTGTTTTTT	CASSLTGQGPGELFF
TRBV7-2	.	.	TRBJ1-1	TGTGCCAGCAGCCAATGGCGCGGTCGGAACACTGAAGCTTTCTTT	CASSQWRGRNTEAFF
TRBV5-1	.	.	TRBJ2-3	TGCGCCAGCAGCTCCCCTAACGGGGGAAGCACAGATACGCAGTATTTT	CASSSPNGGSTDTQYF
TRBV7-9	.	.	TRBJ2-7	TGTGCCAGCAGCCTTGCGCGTGGCTGGGGGAACGAGCAGTACTTC	CASSLARGWGNEQYF
TRBV5-6	TRBD1	.	TRBJ2-7	TGTGCCAGCAGCTCGACGACAGGGCGCTTAGGGGAGCAGTACTTC	CASSSTTGRLGEQYF
TRBV5-6	TRBD1	few	TRBJ1-1	TGTGCCAGCAGCTTGGGGGACAGAAAGAACACTGAAGCTTTCTTT	CASSLGDRKNTEAFF
TRBV9	TRBD2	.	TRBJ2-3	TGTGCCAGCTCTCGCACACTAGCGGGGGATAGCACAGATACGCAGTATTTT	CASSRTLAGDSTDTQYF
TRBV7-2	.	.	TRBJ2-1	TGTGCCAGCAGCTTTTCTATGAACAATGAGCAGTTCTTC	CASSFSMNNEQFF
TRBV19	.	.	TRBJ2-7	TGTGCCAGTAGTGAGACGGCACAGGGCTCCTACGAGCAGTACTTC	CASSETAQGSYEQYF
TRBV9	.	.	TRBJ2-3	TGTGCCAGCAGCGTAGACGGTAGCGCAGATACGCAGTATTTT	CASSVDGSADTQYF
TRBV7-2	TRBD2	.	TRBJ2-1	TGTGCCAGCAGCTTTATGGGACTAGCCGCTAATGAGCAGTTCTTC	CASSFMGLAANEQFF
TRBV5-1	TRBD1	.	TRBJ1-1	TGCGCCAGCAGCACGGGAACAGGGGAAGTTGAAGCTTTCTTT	CASSTGTGEVEAFF
TRBV6-1	TRBD1	.	TRBJ2-7	TGTGCCAGCGGAATACGGGACAGGCAGTACGAGCAGTACTTC	CASGIRDRQYEQYF
TRBV9	.	once	TRBJ2-5	TGTGCCAGCAGCGCTGGGGGGGACACGCGTGTTGCGACCCAGTACTTC	CASSAGGDTRVATQYF
TRBV9	TRBD1	.	TRBJ1-4	TGTGCCAGCAGCGTAAGACAGGGGGCTAATGAAAAACTGTTTTTT	CASSVRQGANEKLFF
TRBV29-1	.	.	TRBJ2-5	TGCAGCGTGACAGGTATACAAGAGACCCAGTACTTC	CSVTGIQETQYF
TRBV11-1	.	.	TRBJ2-7	TGTGCCAGCAGCTTTACAGAGTCCTACGAGCAGTACTTC	CASSFTESYEQYF
TRBV29-1	.	.	TRBJ1-5	TGCAGCGGGGGGGATAGCAATCAGCCCCAGCATTTT	CSGGDSNQPQHF
TRBV27	.	few	TRBJ1-1	TGTGCCAGCAGTTTCAGACAGAAGAACACTGAAGCTTTCTTT	CASSFRQKNTEAFF